This T cell receptor beta chain is from a study of blood T cell repertoires in COVID-19. Using immunoSEQ multiplex PCR, the repertoire was profiled, and TCRdb retains in-frame clones only, with some absent. The top ten hold about 2.2% of the sample, which has hundreds of thousands of clones, around 86% seen once. The CDR3 is made up of 16 amino acids. Germline loops: CDR1 LGHNA, CDR2 YSLEER. V lost 0 bases, J lost 0 bases, and 9 bases lay in between. Sequencing was done on a sample of peripheral blood. The source of this sequence is a woman in her twenties or thirties who had recovered from COVID-19. This chain links TRBV4-3 with TRBJ2-1; D perhaps matches TRBD1 (5 bases). The CDR3 sequence is CASSQDPGASYNEQFF. The CDR3 nucleotides read TGCGCCAGCAGCCAAGACCCTGGGGCCTCCTACAATGAGCAGTTCTTC.